This T cell receptor beta chain derives from a study of blood T cell repertoires in COVID-19 (dated by TCRdb to 2020 to 2022). At the level of the whole study: Collaborator samples came from the United States, Italy and Spain and covered acute and convalescent phases of COVID-19. The samples were drawn from the first 160 participants of the ongoing ImmuneRACE study and from 1,254 subjects provided by 6 global collaborators. Sample metadata almost always included a de-identified subject ID, COVID-19 status, age in years and sex. Where HLA class I and class II types were available, the types were taken from metadata supplied by the sample provider, not from assay-based typing. Deeply sampled blood TCRbeta repertoires from subjects exposed to, actively infected with, or recovered from COVID-19 were included in the dataset. The material from the prospective study consisted of cDNA or gDNA derived from T cells, B-cell-depleted T cells, or PBMCs. The repertoires were released in a freely available public database meant as a resource for research on the immune response to SARS-CoV-2.

The germline V gene sets CDR1 to MDHEN and CDR2 to SYDVKM. From the cysteine up to the phenylalanine, the CDR3 has a length of 16 residues. Of the read, only the CDR3 DNA is kept; its 48 bases are in frame from base 1. V loses 7 bases at its end and J loses 0 bases; junction bases beyond the gene matches: 7. Samples from volunteer blood donors who had recovered from COVID-19 were contributed by a second Seattle source. Whole blood was collected in K2EDTA tubes by collaborating institutions according to the institutions' own protocols. Collaborator samples were shipped for TCRbeta analysis as frozen whole blood, isolated PBMCs, or DNA extracted from either sample type. The full study reports these points: The quantity of clinical and demographic metadata differed by source and by participant and was supplied without curation.

TCRbeta CDR3 regions were amplified from genomic DNA using the immunoSEQ Assay, a bias-controlled multiplex PCR. On the authors' methods: Within the assay, amplification of reference gene primers was used to estimate how many nucleated cells each sample contained. Sequence reads were collapsed and filtered to measure the absolute abundance of every unique TCRbeta CDR3 rearrangement. For each sample, productive Simpson clonality was calculated as the square root of Simpson's diversity index across productive rearrangements. Entries here come from immuneACCESS through TCRdb and include only in-frame sequences with V and J called. Some clones fail to appear in such tables; in the studies checked, an unresolved V gene covers under half of the shortfall, and the cause of the remainder is unknown. V and J calls and clone size follow that table, whereas D and trimming were derived from the DNA. The sample records 200,000 to 250,000 clones, around 86% of which are singletons. Of the sample, around 2.2% falls within the top ten clones.

Regarding this clone: The antigen this receptor binds is unknown. No base-level quality is on record; no much larger clone is a single base apart.

Recombination joined TRBV28 with TRBJ1-3; the junction holds 9 bases that match TRBD1. The source of this sequence is a man younger than 45 who had recovered from COVID-19. Sequencing was carried out using peripheral blood. The nucleotide sequence is TGTGCCAGCACCGAGGGACAGGGACTCTCTGGAAACACCATATATTTT. Protein translation: CASTEGQGLSGNTIYF.